This entry features one T cell receptor beta chain sequence. No antigen is known for it. Germline and junction disagree at one end, which may indicate a read error. Researchers ran the PCR with 60 Vbeta and 13 Jbeta primers. Assay: immunoSEQ multiplex PCR; the TCRdb copy retains only in-frame clones and omits some. Of roughly 160,000 clones listed, around 73% are singletons. This sample is part of a study of cytomegalovirus exposure and HLA in healthy donors. Study observations and caveats: Follow-up analysis found HLA locus-dependent TCR association rates, highest for DRB1 and lowest for HLA-C.

This CDR3 region has 15 residues. The sample comprised PBMCs. This TCR came from a woman aged 18 to 35 in good health and CMV-seropositive. The V and J genes are TRBV23-1 and TRBJ1-2, with D unresolved. TRBV23-1 counts as an open reading frame of uncertain function. CDR3 region: CATPSLASSNYGYAF. The CDR3 nucleotides are TGCGCCACCCCCAGTTTGGCCTCCTCTAACTATGGCTACGCCTTC.